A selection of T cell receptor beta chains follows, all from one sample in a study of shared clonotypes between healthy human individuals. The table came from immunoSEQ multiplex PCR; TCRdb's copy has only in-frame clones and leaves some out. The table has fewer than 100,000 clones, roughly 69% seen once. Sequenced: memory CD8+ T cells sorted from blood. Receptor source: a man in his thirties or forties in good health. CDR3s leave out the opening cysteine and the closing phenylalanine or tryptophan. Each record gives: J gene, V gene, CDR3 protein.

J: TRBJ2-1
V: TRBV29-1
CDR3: SVEGDSSYNEQF

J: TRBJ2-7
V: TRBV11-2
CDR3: ASSYYRGPSSYEQY

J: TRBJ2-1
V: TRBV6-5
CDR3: ASSYSSGGLNEQF

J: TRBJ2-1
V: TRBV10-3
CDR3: AIRGSSYNEQF

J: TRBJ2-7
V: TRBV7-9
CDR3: ASSLGRTPLTVQY

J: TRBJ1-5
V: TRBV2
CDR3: AAGFGDQPQH

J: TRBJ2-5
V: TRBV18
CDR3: ASSRGQGSGETQY

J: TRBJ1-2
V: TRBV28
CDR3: ASSLLGQVDGYT

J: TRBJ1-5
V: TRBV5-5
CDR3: ASSLRVGDRGDNQPQH

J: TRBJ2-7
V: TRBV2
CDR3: ASSDRGEQY

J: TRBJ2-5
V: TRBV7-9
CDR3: ASSARTSGSRATQY

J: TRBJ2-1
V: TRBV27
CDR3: ASSLLTGASSYNEQF

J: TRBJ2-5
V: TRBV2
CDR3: ASTWGTGQETQY

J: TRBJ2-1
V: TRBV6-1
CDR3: ASSVVAGGYNEQF

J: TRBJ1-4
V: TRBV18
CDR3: ASSPGEEKLF

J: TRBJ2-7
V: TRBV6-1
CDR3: ASSEARGKYEQY

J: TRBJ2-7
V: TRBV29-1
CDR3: STPHGGQY

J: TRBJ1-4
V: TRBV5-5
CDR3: ASSPEGEKLF

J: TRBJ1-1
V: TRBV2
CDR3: ASSAQGAEAF

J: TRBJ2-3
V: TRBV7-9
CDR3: ASSFIGATDTQY

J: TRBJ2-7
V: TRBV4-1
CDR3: ASSPLAGIYEQY

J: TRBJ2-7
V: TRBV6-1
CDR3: ATSITSGSMSEQY

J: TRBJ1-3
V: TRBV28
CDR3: ASSLSQGTGNTIY

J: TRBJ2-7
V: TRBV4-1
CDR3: ASSQEPEQLYEQY

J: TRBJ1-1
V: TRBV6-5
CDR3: AAGRGSEAF